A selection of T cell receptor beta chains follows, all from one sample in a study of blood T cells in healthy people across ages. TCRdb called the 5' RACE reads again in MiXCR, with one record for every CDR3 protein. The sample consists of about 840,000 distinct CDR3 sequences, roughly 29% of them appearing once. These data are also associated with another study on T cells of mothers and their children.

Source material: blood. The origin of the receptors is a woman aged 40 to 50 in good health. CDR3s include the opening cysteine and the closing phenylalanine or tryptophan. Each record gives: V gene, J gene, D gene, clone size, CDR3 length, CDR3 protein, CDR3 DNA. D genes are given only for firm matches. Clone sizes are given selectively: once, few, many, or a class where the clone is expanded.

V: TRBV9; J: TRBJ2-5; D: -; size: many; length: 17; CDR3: CASSVAPFGDYQETQYF; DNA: TGTGCCAGCAGCGTAGCCCCTTTCGGAGACTACCAAGAGACCCAGTACTTC
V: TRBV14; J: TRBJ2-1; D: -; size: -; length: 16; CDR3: CASSKEDGRAYNEQFF; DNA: TGTGCCAGCAGCAAGGAGGACGGGAGAGCCTACAATGAGCAGTTCTTC
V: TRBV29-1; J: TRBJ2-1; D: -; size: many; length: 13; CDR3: CSASGGTYNEQFF; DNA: TGCAGCGCGTCGGGGGGCACCTACAATGAGCAGTTCTTC
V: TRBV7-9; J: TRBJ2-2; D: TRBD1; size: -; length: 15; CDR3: CASSPEGQGTGELFF; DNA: TGTGCCAGCAGCCCCGAGGGACAGGGGACCGGGGAGCTGTTTTTT
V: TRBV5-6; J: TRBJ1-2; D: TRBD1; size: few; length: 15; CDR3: CASSLPGQGYNDYTF; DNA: TGTGCCAGCAGCCTCCCGGGACAGGGATACAATGACTACACCTTC
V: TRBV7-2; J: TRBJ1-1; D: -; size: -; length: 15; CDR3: CASSLGSRESAEAFF; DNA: TGTGCCAGCAGCTTAGGGAGCAGGGAAAGCGCTGAAGCTTTCTTT
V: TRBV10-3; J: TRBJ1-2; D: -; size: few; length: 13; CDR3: CAISGEVNYGYTF; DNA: TGTGCCATCAGTGGCGAGGTCAACTATGGCTACACCTTC
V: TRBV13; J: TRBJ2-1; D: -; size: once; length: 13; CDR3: CASRDRYGNEQFF; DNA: TGTGCCAGCAGAGACCGCTATGGCAATGAGCAGTTCTTC
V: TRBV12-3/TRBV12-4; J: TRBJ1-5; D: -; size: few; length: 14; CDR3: CASRQGQSNQPQHF; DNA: TGTGCCAGCAGACAAGGACAAAGCAATCAGCCCCAGCATTTT
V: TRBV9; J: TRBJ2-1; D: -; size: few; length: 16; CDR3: CASSRNWQGSYNEQFF; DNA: TGTGCCAGCAGCCGAAACTGGCAGGGCTCCTACAATGAGCAGTTCTTC
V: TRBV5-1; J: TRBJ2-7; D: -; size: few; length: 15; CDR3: CASSLEVGSYNEQYF; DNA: TGCGCCAGCAGCTTGGAGGTAGGATCCTACAATGAGCAGTACTTC
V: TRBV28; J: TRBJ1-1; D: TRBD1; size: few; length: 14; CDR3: CASSSQGERAEAFF; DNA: TGTGCCAGCAGTTCTCAGGGGGAAAGGGCTGAAGCTTTCTTT
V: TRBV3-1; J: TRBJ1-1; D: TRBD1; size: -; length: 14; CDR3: CASSHSRQGTEAFF; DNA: TGTGCCAGCAGCCATTCTCGACAGGGAACTGAAGCTTTCTTT
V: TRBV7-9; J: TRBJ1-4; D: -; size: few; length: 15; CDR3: CASSLYGRRDEKLFF; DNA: TGTGCCAGCAGCTTATATGGACGACGGGATGAAAAACTGTTTTTT
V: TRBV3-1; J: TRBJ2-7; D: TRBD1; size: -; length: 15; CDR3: CASSFGTGGFYEQYF; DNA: TGTGCCAGCAGCTTTGGGACAGGGGGCTTCTACGAGCAGTACTTC
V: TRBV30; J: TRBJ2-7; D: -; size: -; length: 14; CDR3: CAWSSGLGDYEQYF; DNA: TGTGCCTGGAGCTCAGGGCTGGGTGATTACGAGCAGTACTTC
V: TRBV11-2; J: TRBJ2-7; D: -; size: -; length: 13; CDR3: CASSLINSGEQYF; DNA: TGTGCCAGCAGCTTAATAAATTCGGGCGAGCAGTACTTC
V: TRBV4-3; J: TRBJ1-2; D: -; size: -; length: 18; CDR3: CASSQDLVGRVGYYGYTF; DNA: TGCGCCAGCAGCCAAGATCTCGTCGGCCGCGTCGGTTACTATGGCTACACCTTC
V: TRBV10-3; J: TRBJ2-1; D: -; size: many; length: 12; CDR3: CAISGNRGGQFF; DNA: TGTGCCATCAGTGGCAACAGGGGAGGGCAGTTCTTC
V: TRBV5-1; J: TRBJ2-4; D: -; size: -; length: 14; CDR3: CASSLWVPENIQYF; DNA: TGCGCCAGCAGCTTGTGGGTCCCTGAAAACATTCAGTACTTC
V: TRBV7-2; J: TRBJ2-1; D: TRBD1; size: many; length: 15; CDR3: CASSSVTGVYNEQFF; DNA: TGTGCCAGCAGCTCCGTGACAGGGGTATACAATGAGCAGTTCTTC
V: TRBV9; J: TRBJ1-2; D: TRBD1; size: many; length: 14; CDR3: CASSTRDRVRGYTF; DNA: TGTGCCAGCAGCACTCGGGACAGGGTACGTGGCTACACCTTC
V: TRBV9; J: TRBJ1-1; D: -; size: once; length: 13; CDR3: CASSVEGRTEAFF; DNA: TGTGCCAGCAGCGTAGAGGGGCGCACTGAAGCTTTCTTT
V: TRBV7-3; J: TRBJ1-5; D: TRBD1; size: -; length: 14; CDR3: CASSHRQGPWPQHF; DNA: TGTGCCAGCAGCCATAGACAGGGGCCATGGCCCCAGCATTTT
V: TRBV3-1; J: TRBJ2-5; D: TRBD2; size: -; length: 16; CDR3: CASSQGSGGIQETQYF; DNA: TGTGCCAGCAGCCAAGGGAGCGGGGGGATCCAAGAGACCCAGTACTTC
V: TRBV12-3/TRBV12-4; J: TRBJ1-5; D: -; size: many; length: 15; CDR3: CASSLTGYSNQPQHF; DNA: TGTGCCAGCTCACTGACGGGCTATAGCAATCAGCCCCAGCATTTT
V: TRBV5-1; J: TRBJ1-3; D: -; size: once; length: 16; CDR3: CASSLEATISGNTIYF; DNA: TGCGCCAGCAGCTTAGAGGCCACAATATCTGGAAACACCATATATTTT
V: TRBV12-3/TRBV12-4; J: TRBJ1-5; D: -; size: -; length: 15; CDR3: CASSAPGTRAQPQHF; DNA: TGTGCCAGCAGTGCACCCGGGACAAGGGCTCAGCCCCAGCATTTT
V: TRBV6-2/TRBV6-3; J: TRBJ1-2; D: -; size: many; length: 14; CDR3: CASSYSARYYGYTF; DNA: TGTGCCAGCAGTTACTCGGCCAGATACTATGGCTACACCTTC
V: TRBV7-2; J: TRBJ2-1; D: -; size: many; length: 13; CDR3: CASSFLRANEQFF; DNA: TGTGCCAGCAGCTTTCTTAGGGCAAATGAGCAGTTCTTC
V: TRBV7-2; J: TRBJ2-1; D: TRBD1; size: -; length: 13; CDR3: CASVTGGSNEQFF; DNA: TGTGCCAGCGTCACAGGGGGTTCAAATGAGCAGTTCTTC
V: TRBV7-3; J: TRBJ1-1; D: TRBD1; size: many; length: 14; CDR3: CASSPDRGSTEAFF; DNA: TGTGCCAGCAGCCCCGACAGGGGAAGCACTGAAGCTTTCTTT
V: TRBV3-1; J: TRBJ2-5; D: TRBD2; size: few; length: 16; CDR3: CASSQGLAGREKTQYF; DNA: TGTGCCAGCAGCCAGGGACTAGCGGGGAGGGAGAAGACCCAGTACTTC
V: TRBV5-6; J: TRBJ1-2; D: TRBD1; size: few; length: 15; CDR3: CASSLDRGSNYGYTF; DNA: TGTGCCAGCAGCTTAGACAGGGGGAGTAACTATGGCTACACCTTC
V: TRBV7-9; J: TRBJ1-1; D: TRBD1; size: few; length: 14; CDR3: CASSSWDRDTEAFF; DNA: TGTGCCAGCAGCTCCTGGGACAGAGACACTGAAGCTTTCTTT
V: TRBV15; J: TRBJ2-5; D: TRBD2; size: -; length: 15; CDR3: CATSRAQRGSETQYF; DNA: TGTGCCACCAGCAGAGCCCAGCGGGGGTCAGAGACCCAGTACTTC
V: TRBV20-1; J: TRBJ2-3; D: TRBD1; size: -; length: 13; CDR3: CSARVTGSDTQYF; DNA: TGCAGTGCTAGAGTGACAGGGTCGGATACGCAGTATTTT
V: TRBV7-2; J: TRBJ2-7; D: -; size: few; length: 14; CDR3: CASSSLGASYEQYF; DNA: TGTGCCAGCAGCTCCCTGGGGGCATCCTACGAGCAGTACTTC
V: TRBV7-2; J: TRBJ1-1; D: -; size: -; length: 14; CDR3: CASNLGQTNTEAFF; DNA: TGTGCCAGCAACTTAGGACAGACGAACACTGAAGCTTTCTTT
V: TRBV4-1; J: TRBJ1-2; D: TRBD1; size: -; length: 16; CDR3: CASSQGIDRGATGYTF; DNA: TGCGCCAGCAGCCAAGGAATCGACAGGGGAGCTACTGGCTACACCTTC
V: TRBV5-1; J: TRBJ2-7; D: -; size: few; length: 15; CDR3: CASSLRDGLLYEQYF; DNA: TGCGCCAGCAGCCTCCGGGACGGTCTTCTCTACGAGCAGTACTTC
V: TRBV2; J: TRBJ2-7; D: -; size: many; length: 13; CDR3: CASTETDSYEQYF; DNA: TGTGCCAGCACCGAGACGGATTCCTACGAGCAGTACTTC
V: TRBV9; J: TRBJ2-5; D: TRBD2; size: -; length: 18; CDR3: CASSVSPRGSGGAGTQYF; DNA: TGTGCCAGCAGCGTCTCCCCTCGGGGTAGCGGGGGGGCAGGGACCCAGTACTTC
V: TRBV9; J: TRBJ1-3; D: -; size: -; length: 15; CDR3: CASSIDSFSGNTIYF; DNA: TGTGCCAGCAGCATCGACAGCTTCTCTGGAAACACCATATATTTT
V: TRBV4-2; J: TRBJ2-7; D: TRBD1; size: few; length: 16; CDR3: CASSQQGQGVPYEQYF; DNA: TGTGCCAGCAGCCAACAGGGACAGGGGGTGCCCTACGAGCAGTACTTC
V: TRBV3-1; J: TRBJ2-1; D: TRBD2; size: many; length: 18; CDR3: CASSQDHGRLAGGGWQFF; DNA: TGTGCCAGCAGCCAAGATCATGGCAGGCTAGCGGGGGGGGGTTGGCAGTTCTTC
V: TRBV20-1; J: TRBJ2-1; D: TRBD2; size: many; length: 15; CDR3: CSARQLAGNLLEQFF; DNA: TGCAGTGCTAGACAACTAGCGGGGAATCTCTTGGAGCAGTTCTTC
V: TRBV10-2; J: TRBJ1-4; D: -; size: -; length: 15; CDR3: CASSTTGVSNEKLFF; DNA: TGCGCCAGCAGTACAACCGGGGTTTCTAATGAAAAACTGTTTTTT